This T cell receptor (beta chain) is from a study of blood T cell repertoires in COVID-19. Study at large: COVID-19 samples, acute and convalescent, were from the United States, Italy and Spain. PBMCs, B-cell-depleted T cells, or T cells were the source of the cDNA or gDNA that made up the material.

Original processing notes: Amplification of reference gene primers was used by the study to estimate nucleated cell counts. The assay was immunoSEQ multiplex PCR, and TCRdb's table has in-frame clones only and misses some. V and J calls and clone size are given by that table; D and trimming were obtained from the DNA. The table records some 300,000 clones, roughly 86% of them present only once. V gave up 4 bases and J gave up 9 bases, with 19 bases separating them. Germline CDR1 reads MNHEY; CDR2 reads SMNVEV (reference sequence). The length of the CDR3 is 16 residues. The source material was peripheral blood. The sequence was obtained from a man aged 65 to 85 with acute or convalescent COVID-19. V is TRBV27 and J is TRBJ1-6; perhaps TRBD1 as D (6 bases). CDR3 nucleotide sequence: TGTGCCAGCAGTTCCTCGGGACAAAGAAGGAGTTCACCCCTCCACTTT. Protein sequence: CASSSSGQRRSSPLHF.